Below, 32 T cell receptor beta chains from the same sample are listed, as sequenced in a study of blood T cell repertoires in COVID-19. Clones were read by immunoSEQ multiplex PCR, and TCRdb kept only the in-frame ones, dropping some. The sample contains tens of thousands of clones, under 80% of which appear only once. The sequenced sample was peripheral blood. These receptors all come from a human donor in a cohort sampled during active COVID-19.

The V call is TRBV19, the J call TRBJ1-1, with 8 bases that match TRBD1. Per germline, CDR1 LNHDA and CDR2 SQIVND (reference sequence). With 5 bases clipped from V and 0 bases from J, the junction kept 5 bases outside the gene matches. The CDR3 covers 15 residues. Here the CDR3 reads CASSPLTGVNTEAFF. The CDR3 DNA is TGTGCCAGTAGTCCCCTGACAGGGGTGAACACTGAAGCTTTCTTT.

This chain joins TRBV5-1 and TRBJ1-1; D unresolved. The CDR3 has 14 amino acids. V was clipped by 1 base and J by 1 base, with 8 bases between them. Looked up from germline, CDR1 is SGHRS and CDR2 is YFSETQ. DNA for the CDR3: TGCGCCAGCAGCTTGCTGGCTGCGAACACTGAAGCTTTCTTT. It yields the protein CASSLLAANTEAFF.

The rearrangement links TRBV5-1 to TRBJ2-2; TRBD2 aligns across 11 bases. V lost 4 bases, J lost 7 bases, and 15 bases stayed unmatched. Germline-derived CDR1 and CDR2 are SGHRS and YFSETQ. This CDR3 is 18 amino acids long. In DNA form, the CDR3 reads TGCGCCAGCAGCACACCCCCGGGACTAGCGGCCGGAGGCGGGGAGCTGTTTTTT. Translating it yields CASSTPPGLAAGGGELFF.

The genes are TRBV18 and TRBJ2-3; D uncertain. Germline assignment: CDR1 KGHSH and CDR2 LQKENI. Trimming shortened V by 2 bases and J by 1 base, and 10 bases separated the two germline ends. This CDR3 is built from 15 residues. As DNA, the CDR3 is TGTGCCAGCTCACCATATACTGCTGGCACAGATACGCAGTATTTT. Protein sequence: CASSPYTAGTDTQYF.

The rearrangement joins TRBV2 to TRBJ2-7; the D gene is possibly TRBD1 (6 bases). This CDR3 is built from 12 residues. Germline V gene sequence: CDR1 SNHLY, CDR2 FYNNEI. Trimming pared 4 bases from V and 5 bases from J, leaving 9 bases between. CDR3 DNA sequence: TGTGCCAGCAGTGGGGGGCCGGACGAGCAGTACGTC. Translating gives CASSGGPDEQYV.

The chain employs TRBV12-3 or TRBV12-4 and TRBJ1-6; D may be TRBD1 (5 bases). The CDR3 is 13 amino acids. V lost 6 bases to trimming and J lost 7 bases, with 10 bases between them. The CDR3 here is CASSLTANSPLHF. In DNA form, the CDR3 reads TGTGCCAGCAGCCTGACAGCCAATTCACCCCTCCACTTT.

In DNA form, the CDR3 reads TGTGCCAGCAGTCCGACTACACTAGCGGGAGTAAGAGATACGCAGTATTTT. Protein: CASSPTTLAGVRDTQYF. The chain is built from TRBV27 and TRBJ2-3, with 11 bases that match TRBD2. In germline, CDR1 is MNHEY, CDR2 SMNVEV (reference sequence). This CDR3 contains 17 residues. V was clipped by 5 bases and J by 5 bases; unmatched bases: 12.

The chain carries TRBV5-1 and TRBJ2-5; 10 bases fit TRBD2. Germline V gene data show CDR1 as SGHRS and CDR2 as YFSETQ. The V gene end was trimmed by 3 bases and the J gene end by 5 bases; junction bases not matched to a gene: 10. This CDR3 is 16 amino acids long. As DNA, the CDR3 is TGCGCCAGCAGCTCTCTGAGCGGGGGGGCCCTTGAGACCCAGTACTTC. Its protein product is CASSSLSGGALETQYF.

The chain joins TRBV27 to TRBJ1-2; maybe TRBD1 (5 bases). Deletions cut 0 bases from V and 6 bases from J, with 11 bases between. The CDR3 contains 14 residues. Germline V lookup: CDR1 MNHEY, CDR2 SMNVEV (reference sequence). The CDR3 DNA sequence: TGTGCCAGCAGTTTATCTTCCGGGGGAAATGGCTACACCTTC. As protein: CASSLSSGGNGYTF.

The V and J genes are TRBV28 and TRBJ1-1; D is possibly TRBD1 (5 bases). Trimming took 3 bases from V and 7 from J, leaving 12 bases between them. Germline V gene lookup returns CDR1 MDHEN and CDR2 SYDVKM. CDR3 length: 13 amino acids. The CDR3 reads CASSFRGSVEAFF. CDR3 DNA sequence: TGTGCCAGCAGTTTCCGGGGGTCGGTTGAAGCTTTCTTT.

The CDR3 DNA reads TGTGCCAGCAGCAAAATCCAGGGGGTCCTAGCGGGACACAATGAGCAGTTCTTC. Encoded protein: CASSKIQGVLAGHNEQFF. The chain carries TRBV21-1 and TRBJ2-1; TRBD2, as called in the table, went unchecked against the DNA. TRBV21-1 is described as a pseudogene. The CDR3 sequence is 18 residues long.

The CDR3 is CASSLEHTEAFF. The CDR3 bases are TGTGCCAGCAGCCTAGAACACACTGAAGCTTTCTTT. The chain has TRBV5-4 and TRBJ1-1, with no clear D. The V gene lost 4 bases and the J gene lost 3 bases, with 7 bases spanning the gap. The CDR3 consists of 12 residues. Germline values: CDR1 SGHNT, CDR2 YYREEE (reference sequence).

The sample holds a few counts of this clone. The V call is TRBV19, the J call TRBJ1-1; TRBD1 aligns across 7 bases. The germline V gene encodes CDR1 LNHDA and CDR2 SQIVND (reference sequence). The CDR3 length is 13 residues. Trimming removed 2 bases from V and 3 bases from J; junction bases left unmatched: 0. The CDR3 sequence is CASSIQGDTEAFF. Written as DNA, the CDR3 is TGTGCCAGTAGTATACAGGGGGACACTGAAGCTTTCTTT.

V and J are TRBV4-1 and TRBJ2-1; 8 bases line up with TRBD2. The CDR3 is 16 residues long. The V gene end was trimmed by 0 bases and the J gene end by 4 bases; junction bases not matched to a gene: 5. Germline CDR1 reads MGHRA; CDR2 reads YSYEKL. CDR3 DNA sequence: TGCGCCAGCAGCCAAGATAGCGGGGTCATATACAATGAGCAGTTCTTC. It is translated as CASSQDSGVIYNEQFF.

CDR3 DNA sequence: TGTGCCAGCGCCCTAGCGGGAGAAGAGACCCAGTACTTC. This sequence encodes CASALAGEETQYF. The rearrangement uses TRBV18 and TRBJ2-5, with 10 bases aligning to TRBD2. Losses at the gene ends were 8 bases for V and 3 bases for J; bases not matched to a gene: 3. This CDR3 spans 13 amino acids. The germline V gene has CDR1 KGHSH and CDR2 LQKENI. The variable domain in full, with the rest retrieved from reference TRBV18 and TRBJ2-5, is NAGVMQNPRHLVRRRGQEARLRCSPMKGHSHVYWYRQLPEEGLKFMVYLQKENIIDESGMPKERFSAEFPKEGPSILRIQQVVRGDSAAYFCASALAGEETQYFGPGTRLLVL.

This rearrangement joins TRBV29-1 to TRBJ2-1; tentative D call: TRBD2 (6 bases). The germline V gene encodes CDR1 SQVTM and CDR2 ANQGSEA. This CDR3 is 14 amino acids long. With 0 bases removed from V and 5 bases from J, the gap between germline ends came to 11 bases. The DNA for the CDR3 is TGCAGCGTTGAAGAGCGGGGTCGCAACAATGAGCAGTTCTTC. It translates to CSVEERGRNNEQFF.

The V call is TRBV5-4, the J call TRBJ2-3; maybe TRBD2 (6 bases). From germline, CDR1 is SGHNT and CDR2 YYREEE (reference sequence). The CDR3 spans 14 residues. V was shortened by 3 bases and J by 5 bases, with 13 bases between the two germline ends. CDR3 amino acids: CASSSSWREDTQYF. CDR3 in DNA: TGTGCCAGCAGCTCCTCGTGGCGGGAAGATACGCAGTATTTT.

The chain links TRBV10-3 to TRBJ1-2; D possibly corresponds to TRBD1 (6 bases). In germline, CDR1 is ENHRY, CDR2 SYGVKD. Trimming removed 3 bases from V and 6 bases from J, with 11 bases in between. The CDR3 runs 13 residues. The CDR3 spells CAISEGGAHGYTF. CDR3 DNA: TGTGCCATCAGTGAAGGGGGAGCCCATGGCTACACCTTC.

The DNA for the CDR3 is TGTGCCAGCAGTGACACGACAGGGGGGAATTCACCCCTCCACTTT. This codes for CASSDTTGGNSPLHF. The chain couples TRBV6-4 to TRBJ1-6; 9 bases map to TRBD1. The germline gives CDR1 MRHNA, CDR2 SNTAGT. Losses at the gene ends were 2 bases for V and 7 bases for J; bases not matched to a gene: 3. This CDR3 contains 15 residues.

This rearrangement joins TRBV7-9 to TRBJ1-1, with D uncertain. Per the germline V gene, CDR1 is SEHNR and CDR2 is FQNEAQ (reference sequence). V gave up 3 bases and J gave up 1 base, with 3 bases separating them. The CDR3 sequence is 12 residues long. CDR3 loop: CASSFGNTEAFF. DNA of the CDR3: TGTGCCAGCAGCTTCGGGAACACTGAAGCTTTCTTT.

This chain links TRBV11-2 with TRBJ2-7; D is possibly TRBD1 (6 bases). Germline loops: CDR1 SGHAT, CDR2 FQNNGV. V lost 1 base and J 2 bases, leaving 9 bases between the germline ends. The CDR3 covers 14 residues. The CDR3 protein is CASSLAQGPYEQYV. CDR3 in DNA: TGTGCCAGCAGCTTAGCCCAGGGGCCCTACGAGCAGTACGTC.

The chain carries TRBV5-5 and TRBJ2-5; 9 bases align to TRBD2. The CDR3 has 15 amino acids. With 1 base clipped from V and 3 bases from J, the junction kept 4 bases outside the gene matches. Germline V gene sequence: CDR1 SGHKS, CDR2 YYEKEE (reference sequence). The CDR3 here is CASSLRSSGKETQYF. The CDR3, as DNA: TGTGCCAGCAGCTTGAGGTCTAGCGGGAAAGAGACCCAGTACTTC.

The CDR3 DNA reads TGTGCCTGCGAAATGGGTGGGAGCTCCTATAATTCACCCCTCCACTTT. Translating gives CACEMGGSSYNSPLHF. This rearrangement joins TRBV30 to TRBJ1-6; D gene ambiguous. CDR3 length: 16 residues. Germline V gene data show CDR1 as GTSNPN and CDR2 as SVGIG (reference sequence). Trimming removed 6 bases at V and 0 bases at J, with 15 bases between.

The V gene is TRBV7-2, the J gene TRBJ2-1; perhaps TRBD1 as D (6 bases). V gave up 4 bases and J gave up 2 bases, with 15 bases separating them. In germline, CDR1 is SGHTA, CDR2 FQGNSA. CDR3 length equals 16 residues. Here the CDR3 DNA reads TGTGCCAGCAGCTCTACAGGGAGACGGACCTACAATGAGCAGTTCTTC. Translating it yields CASSSTGRRTYNEQFF. Full variable domain (remainder filled in from reference TRBV7-2 and TRBJ2-1): GAGVSQSPSNKVTEKGKDVELRCDPISGHTALYWYRQSLGQGLEFLIYFQGNSAPDKSGLPSDRFSAERTGGSVSTLTIQRTQQEDSAVYLCASSSTGRRTYNEQFFGPGTRLTVL.

This clone was counted only a few times. The J gene is TRBJ1-1, the V gene TRBV10-1, with D unresolved. The V end lost 6 bases, the J end lost 0 bases, and 8 bases lay between the germline ends. Germline V gene lookup returns CDR1 WNHNN and CDR2 SYGVQD (reference sequence). This CDR3 is built from 13 residues. CDR3 protein: CASRMSMNTEAFF. CDR3 DNA sequence: TGCGCCAGCAGAATGAGTATGAACACTGAAGCTTTCTTT.

This clone showed up many times. This rearrangement joins TRBV19 to TRBJ2-1, with D hard to call. V lost 3 bases to trimming and J lost 10 bases, with 13 bases between them. The CDR3 covers 13 residues. The germline CDR1 and CDR2 sequences are LNHDA and SQIVND (reference sequence). This CDR3 reads CASSIFPPTEQFF. DNA for the CDR3: TGTGCCAGTAGTATTTTCCCCCCGACAGAGCAGTTCTTC.

A single count supports this clone. This sequence joins TRBV6-5 and TRBJ1-1, with a tentative D call TRBD1 (5 bases). The CDR3 loop spans 14 amino acids. Germline V gene sequence: CDR1 MNHEY, CDR2 SVGAGI. V dropped 2 bases and J dropped 1 base, with 8 bases sitting between them. The DNA for the CDR3 is TGTGCCAGCAGTTACGGGGGGAGGAACACTGAAGCTTTCTTT. This codes for CASSYGGRNTEAFF.

The chain employs TRBV6-2 or TRBV6-3 and TRBJ2-5, with a tentative D call TRBD1 (5 bases). CDR1 is MNHEY and CDR2 is SVGEGT in the germline V gene. V gave up 6 bases and J gave up 6 bases, with 11 bases separating them. The CDR3 has 12 residues. In nucleotides, the CDR3 is TGTGCCAGCAGCTGGGGCAGCCAGACCCAGTACTTC. Translating gives CASSWGSQTQYF.

The chain combines TRBV11-3 with TRBJ1-3; the D gene is possibly TRBD1 (6 bases). The CDR3 covers 16 residues. CDR1 is SGHNT, CDR2 YENEEA, per germline. The germline V and J ends were trimmed by 5 bases and 7 bases, with 21 bases remaining between them. The CDR3 nucleotides are TGTGCCAGCAGCCATAATTGGGGGACAAATCACAACACCATATATTTT. Translated: CASSHNWGTNHNTIYF.

The chain carries TRBV7-2 and TRBJ1-6, with 7 bases identical to TRBD1. The length of the CDR3 is 11 residues. CDR1 SGHTA and CDR2 FQGNSA come from the germline V gene. Germline trimming cut 5 bases from V and 14 bases from J; bases unmatched to any gene: 3. The CDR3 here is CASSLGQALHF. The CDR3 DNA sequence: TGTGCCAGCAGCCTCGGACAGGCCCTCCACTTT.

The chain recombines TRBV14 with TRBJ2-1; D gene uncertain. The CDR3 runs 13 residues. V lost 1 base, J lost 14 bases, and 15 bases lay in between. Germline V lookup: CDR1 SGHDN, CDR2 FVKESK. DNA of the CDR3: TGTGCCAGCAGCCAAGTGGTGTCATCTTCGGAGTTCTTC. This encodes CASSQVVSSSEFF.

The V gene is TRBV6-6, the J gene TRBJ1-1; a weak D match, TRBD1 (6 bases). V was shortened by 5 bases and J by 4 bases, with 17 bases between the two germline ends. Looked up from germline, CDR1 is MNHNY and CDR2 is SVGAGI (reference sequence). The CDR3 has 15 residues. CDR3 sequence (DNA): TGTGCCAGCAGTCTCCTAGAAGGGGGGGGCACTGAAGCTTTCTTT. Translation gives CASSLLEGGGTEAFF.